The entry below describes one T cell receptor beta chain. Its target is not known. This sample is drawn from a study of shared clonotypes between healthy human individuals. Study-wide results and limits: Represented genetic and exposure-history diversity was restricted by having few donors.

In the CD4+ fraction, cells were divided into CD45RA+ naive and CD45RA-negative memory subsets. This CDR3 comprises 14 residues. V trimming: 3 bases; J trimming: 2 bases; junction bases outside the gene matches: 1. Germline V gives CDR1 SGHTA, CDR2 FQGNSA. The run depth of the assay was deep. Generated by immunoSEQ multiplex PCR, the TCRdb table keeps only in-frame clones and is missing some. The data contain roughly 1,500,000 clones, approximately 98.5% of them seen just once; the ten biggest clones take up 0.36%. The sequence derives from a young man in good health. V is TRBV7-2 and J is TRBJ1-3; 7 positions match TRBD1. The sequenced sample consisted of naive CD4+ T cells sorted from blood. Subset denoted: CD45RA+ positively selected. The CDR3 region has the DNA TGTGCCAGCAGCTTGACAGGGACTGGAAACACCATATATTTT. It is translated as CASSLTGTGNTIYF.